This T cell receptor (beta chain) came from a study of low-dose radiotherapy and immunotherapy resistance in tumors. Study in general: Patients were treated with intravenous nivolumab at 240 mg every two weeks and were also dosed with ipilimumab at 1 mg/kg every six weeks.

Comment on this clonotype: At one of its ends the junction is not consistent with the germline gene, which may arise from a read error.

Time point of the sample: before trial treatment. As their treatment, donors received nivolumab, ipilimumab, aspirin, low-dose cyclophosphamide and low-dose radiotherapy. cDNA synthesis used a TRAV/TRBV-specific primer set for both chains. TCR amplification ran 15 to 25 PCR cycles using constant-region and V-primer adapter primers. TCRdb itself ran the reads through MiXCR, one entry per CDR3 protein. The sample holds tens of thousands of distinct CDR3 sequences, 31% seen once. This CDR3 has 14 residues. This chain joins TRBV5-3 and TRBJ1-2; D call uncertain. TRBV5-3 is reported as an ORF; its role is uncertain. The sequenced sample was PBMCs, obtained before treatment. The TCR was taken from a male donor with gallbladder cancer. CDR3 in DNA: TGTACCAGCAGCTTTCAAAGGGCGGCCTATGGCTACACCTTC. Amino acids: CTSSFQRAAYGYTF.